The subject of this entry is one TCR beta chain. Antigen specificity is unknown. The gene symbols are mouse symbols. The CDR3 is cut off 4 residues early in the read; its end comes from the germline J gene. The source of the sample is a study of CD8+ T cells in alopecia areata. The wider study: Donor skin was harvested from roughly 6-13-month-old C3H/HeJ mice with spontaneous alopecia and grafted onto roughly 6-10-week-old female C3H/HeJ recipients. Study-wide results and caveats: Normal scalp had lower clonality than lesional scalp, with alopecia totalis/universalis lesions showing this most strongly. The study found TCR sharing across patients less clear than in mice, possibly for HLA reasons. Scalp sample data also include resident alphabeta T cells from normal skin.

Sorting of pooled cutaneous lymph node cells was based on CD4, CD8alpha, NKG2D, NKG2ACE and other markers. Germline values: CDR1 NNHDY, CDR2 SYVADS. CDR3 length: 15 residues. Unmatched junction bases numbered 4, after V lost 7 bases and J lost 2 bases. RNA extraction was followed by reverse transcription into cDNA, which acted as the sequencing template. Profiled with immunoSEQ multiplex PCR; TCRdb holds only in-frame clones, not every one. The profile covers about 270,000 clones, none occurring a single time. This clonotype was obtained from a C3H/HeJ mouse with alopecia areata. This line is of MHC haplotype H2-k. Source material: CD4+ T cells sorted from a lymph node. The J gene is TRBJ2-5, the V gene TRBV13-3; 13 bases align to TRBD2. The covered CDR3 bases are TGTGCCAGCCGGACTGGGGGGGCCGTCCAAGAC. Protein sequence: CASRTGGAVQD. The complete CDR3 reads CASRTGGAVQDTQYF.